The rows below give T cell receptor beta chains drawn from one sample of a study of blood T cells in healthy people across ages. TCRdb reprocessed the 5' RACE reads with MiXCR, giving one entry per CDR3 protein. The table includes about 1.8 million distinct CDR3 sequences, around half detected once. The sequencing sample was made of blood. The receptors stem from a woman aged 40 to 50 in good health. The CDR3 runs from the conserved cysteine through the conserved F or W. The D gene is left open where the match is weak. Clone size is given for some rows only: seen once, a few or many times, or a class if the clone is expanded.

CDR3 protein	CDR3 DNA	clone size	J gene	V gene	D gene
CASSTRGRSEQYF	TGTGCCAGCAGCACAAGAGGGAGGTCCGAGCAGTACTTC	NA	TRBJ2-7	TRBV6-5	NA
CASSLQAGMPDTQYF	TGCGCCAGCAGCTTGCAGGCGGGAATGCCAGATACGCAGTATTTT	NA	TRBJ2-3	TRBV5-1	NA
CASSYYGGAETQYF	TGTGCCAGCAGTTACTACGGGGGGGCGGAGACCCAGTACTTC	NA	TRBJ2-5	TRBV6-5	TRBD2
CSVEEWENINGYTF	TGCAGCGTTGAAGAGTGGGAGAATATAAATGGCTACACCTTC	few	TRBJ1-2	TRBV29-1	NA
CASTGGSGTYNEQFF	TGTGCCAGCACCGGGGGTTCAGGGACCTACAATGAGCAGTTCTTC	NA	TRBJ2-1	TRBV9	NA
CASRPWTDAYEQYF	TGTGCCAGCAGGCCCTGGACGGACGCCTACGAGCAGTACTTC	NA	TRBJ2-7	TRBV2	NA
CASSQAQGHAYGYTF	TGCGCCAGCAGCCAAGCACAGGGACACGCCTATGGCTACACCTTC	NA	TRBJ1-2	TRBV4-3	NA
CATKKGNTQETQYF	TGCGCCACCAAGAAGGGGAATACTCAAGAGACCCAGTACTTC	NA	TRBJ2-5	TRBV5-1	NA
CASSSRLAGETQYF	TGTGCCAGCAGTTCGCGACTAGCGGGGGAGACCCAGTACTTC	many	TRBJ2-5	TRBV12-3/TRBV12-4	TRBD2
CASSTGLAGGNYIAKNIQYF	TGTGCCAGCAGCACGGGACTAGCGGGGGGCAACTATATAGCCAAAAACATTCAGTACTTC	NA	TRBJ2-4	TRBV9	TRBD2
CASSPRQGWNNSPLHF	TGTGCCAGCAGTCCCCGACAGGGTTGGAATAATTCACCCCTCCACTTT	NA	TRBJ1-6	TRBV28	TRBD1
CASSLWAQGAITDTQYF	TGTGCCAGCAGTTTATGGGCTCAGGGGGCGATCACAGATACGCAGTATTTT	NA	TRBJ2-3	TRBV28	TRBD1
CASSANQGLYNEQFF	TGTGCCAGCAGCGCCAATCAAGGCCTCTACAATGAGCAGTTCTTC	NA	TRBJ2-1	TRBV7-9	NA
CAITKSGGLSNEQYF	TGTGCCATCACCAAAAGCGGGGGGCTGTCAAATGAGCAGTACTTC	NA	TRBJ2-7	TRBV10-3	TRBD2
CSARDTRGEYGYTF	TGCAGTGCCAGAGACACCCGGGGAGAGTATGGCTACACCTTC	NA	TRBJ1-2	TRBV20-1	NA
CASSLKVMTAVSYNEQFF	TGTGCCAGCAGCTTAAAAGTTATGACCGCAGTCTCCTACAATGAGCAGTTCTTC	NA	TRBJ2-1	TRBV7-2	NA
CASSQDRDPGTDTQYF	TGTGCCAGCAGCCAAGATCGCGACCCCGGCACAGATACGCAGTATTTT	NA	TRBJ2-3	TRBV4-2	NA
CSARDGTGPNYGYTF	TGCAGTGCTAGAGATGGCACAGGGCCCAACTATGGCTACACCTTC	NA	TRBJ1-2	TRBV20-1	NA
CASRQGAVETQYF	TGTGCCAGCAGGCAAGGCGCCGTAGAGACCCAGTACTTC	NA	TRBJ2-5	TRBV25-1	NA
CASSLIDREGTQYF	TGTGCCAGCAGCTTAATCGACAGGGAAGGTACGCAGTATTTT	NA	TRBJ2-3	TRBV7-3	TRBD1
CASSGTGGSYEQYF	TGTGCCAGCTCAGGGACAGGGGGCTCCTACGAGCAGTACTTC	many	TRBJ2-7	TRBV6-6	TRBD1
CAISLLEGYEQYF	TGTGCCATCAGCCTATTGGAAGGGTACGAGCAGTACTTC	NA	TRBJ2-7	TRBV10-3	NA
CATSDYRSQETQYF	TGTGCCACCAGTGATTACCGGAGCCAAGAGACCCAGTACTTC	few	TRBJ2-5	TRBV24-1	NA
CATSRERGPVSEQFF	TGTGCCACCAGCAGAGAGAGAGGCCCAGTTAGTGAGCAGTTCTTC	once	TRBJ2-1	TRBV15	NA
CASGKTGGSGSYNSPLHF	TGTGCCAGCGGAAAAACAGGGGGCTCGGGGTCCTATAATTCACCCCTCCACTTT	NA	TRBJ1-6	TRBV6-1	TRBD1
CASSSRSGQYNSPLHF	TGTGCCAGCAGTTCCCGTTCGGGACAGTATAATTCACCCCTCCACTTT	NA	TRBJ1-6	TRBV28	TRBD1
CASSWVVTGEQYF	TGTGCCAGCAGTTGGGTGGTAACGGGCGAGCAGTACTTC	few	TRBJ2-7	TRBV12-3/TRBV12-4	NA
CASSSGRGANEQFF	TGTGCCAGCAGCTCCGGACGGGGGGCTAATGAGCAGTTCTTC	NA	TRBJ2-1	TRBV7-9	NA
CSATTDTNPGRAGASTDTQYF	TGCAGTGCTACAACCGACACCAACCCGGGACGAGCGGGGGCTAGCACAGATACGCAGTATTTT	NA	TRBJ2-3	TRBV20-1	TRBD2
CAISESLQNNEQFF	TGTGCCATCAGTGAGTCGCTACAGAACAATGAGCAGTTCTTC	NA	TRBJ2-1	TRBV10-3	NA
CSAPTSGGYTDTQYF	TGCAGTGCCCCGACTAGCGGGGGCTACACAGATACGCAGTATTTT	many	TRBJ2-3	TRBV20-1	TRBD2
CASSLPKQGTEAFF	TGCGCCAGCAGCTTGCCCAAACAGGGAACTGAAGCTTTCTTT	NA	TRBJ1-1	TRBV5-1	NA
CASSLVGTGTGPASYGYTF	TGTGCCAGCAGCTTAGTTGGGACGGGGACAGGGCCCGCTAGCTATGGCTACACCTTC	NA	TRBJ1-2	TRBV7-2	TRBD1
CASSSFGEGTYNEQFF	TGCGCCAGCAGCTCGTTTGGTGAGGGGACCTACAATGAGCAGTTCTTC	NA	TRBJ2-1	TRBV5-1	NA
CASSQDGGAGANVLTF	TGTGCCAGCAGCCAAGATGGGGGCGCTGGGGCCAACGTCCTGACTTTC	many	TRBJ2-6	TRBV4-2	NA
CASSPRDRLYNEQFF	TGTGCCAGCAGTCCCCGGGACAGATTATACAATGAGCAGTTCTTC	once	TRBJ2-1	TRBV27	TRBD1
CASSVGTLYEQYF	TGTGCCAGCAGTGTGGGGACACTCTACGAGCAGTACTTC	NA	TRBJ2-7	TRBV27	NA
CASRSEYTEAFF	TGTGCCAGCAGGTCCGAATACACTGAAGCTTTCTTT	NA	TRBJ1-1	TRBV2	NA
CASRATGTREGETQYF	TGTGCCAGCAGGGCAACAGGGACACGGGAGGGGGAGACCCAGTACTTC	few	TRBJ2-5	TRBV6-5	TRBD2
CASSPRDREIGYGYTF	TGTGCCAGCAGCCCCCGGGACAGGGAAATTGGGTATGGCTACACCTTC	NA	TRBJ1-2	TRBV9	TRBD1
CSEKTGDGYTF	TGCAGCGAAAAGACAGGGGATGGCTACACCTTC	NA	TRBJ1-2	TRBV29-1	TRBD1
CASSPWDRSCEQYF	TGTGCCAGCAGTCCATGGGACAGGTCCTGCGAGCAGTACTTC	NA	TRBJ2-7	TRBV27	TRBD1
CASSLQGEGDYEQYF	TGTGCCAGCAGCTTGCAGGGGGAGGGGGATTACGAGCAGTACTTC	NA	TRBJ2-7	TRBV11-2	NA
CASSYGLAEYF	TGTGCCAGCAGTTACGGCCTAGCGGAGTACTTC	NA	TRBJ2-5	TRBV6-2/TRBV6-3	TRBD2
CASHSPEGAQETQYF	TGCGCCAGCCACAGTCCGGAGGGGGCCCAAGAGACCCAGTACTTC	few	TRBJ2-5	TRBV5-1	NA
CASSFRTTNEKLFF	TGTGCCAGCAGCTTCAGGACCACTAATGAAAAACTGTTTTTT	few	TRBJ1-4	TRBV7-2	NA
CASSQEGRTGVETQYF	TGCGCCAGCAGCCAAGAAGGAAGGACAGGGGTAGAGACCCAGTACTTC	NA	TRBJ2-5	TRBV4-3	TRBD1
CASSKSSGANVLTF	TGTGCCAGCAGTAAGAGCTCTGGGGCCAACGTCCTGACTTTC	few	TRBJ2-6	TRBV6-5	NA
CASSQLSLQGETQYF	TGCGCCAGCAGCCAACTCTCCTTACAGGGAGAGACCCAGTACTTC	few	TRBJ2-5	TRBV4-1	NA
CASSLSGGGVQETQYF	TGTGCCAGCAGCCTCTCTGGCGGGGGGGTCCAAGAGACCCAGTACTTC	few	TRBJ2-5	TRBV3-1	TRBD2
CASSLVALAGSQETQYF	TGTGCCAGCAGCTTAGTCGCCCTAGCGGGTTCCCAAGAGACCCAGTACTTC	NA	TRBJ2-5	TRBV7-2	TRBD2